This T cell receptor (beta chain) was captured in a study of OX40 agonist ivuxolimab in advanced cancers. In the study overall: A mean age of roughly 66 years, range about 20 to 85, was recorded, and over 65% were male. Patients achieving partial responses numbered three: one hepatocellular carcinoma case and two cutaneous melanoma cases. Notes on the study in general: At doses 0.1 to 3.0 mg/kg, CD4+ and CD8+ clones expanded.

Trimming at V came to 3 bases and at J to 9 bases, leaving 11 bases not matched to a gene. The CDR3 is 15 residues long. Germline CDR1 is SGHAT and CDR2 is FQNNGV. As to this clone: As yet, its antigen is unknown.

Sequencing used immunoSEQ multiplex PCR; TCRdb keeps in-frame clones, though not all of them. The sample gives about 49,000 clones, around 85% of which show up once; more than 10% is in the top ten. Autoimmune disease history or systemic immunosuppression led to patients being barred. The chain employs TRBV11-2 and TRBJ2-7, with 10 nucleotides matching TRBD2. Sample: CD4+ or CD8+ T cells sorted from blood, taken in a trial of the OX40 agonist ivuxolimab. The receptor comes from an adult with an advanced solid tumor such as melanoma, head and neck, liver or kidney cancer. The CDR3 is CASSFAGTSAKRQYF. The DNA for the CDR3 is TGTGCCAGCAGCTTCGCCGGGACTAGCGCCAAGAGGCAGTACTTC. Variable domain in full (rest from reference TRBV11-2 and TRBJ2-7): EAGVAQSPRYKIIEKRQSVAFWCNPISGHATLYWYQQILGQGPKLLIQFQNNGVVDDSQLPKDRFSAERLKGVDSTLKIQPAKLEDSAVYLCASSFAGTSAKRQYFGPGTRLTVT.